Listed below are T cell receptor beta chains from one sample, sequenced in a study of blood T cell repertoires in COVID-19. This table comes from immunoSEQ multiplex PCR, and its TCRdb copy is limited to in-frame clones, with some not included. Here the sample spans around 100,000 clones, under 85% being singletons. Material for sequencing was peripheral blood. Every receptor here comes from a human donor in a cohort sampled during active COVID-19. CDR3s include the opening cysteine and the closing phenylalanine or tryptophan. The D gene is left open where the match is weak. A row's size may be missing; if present it is once, few, many or a size class.

J gene,V gene,D gene,clone size,CDR3 protein,CDR3 DNA
TRBJ1-4,TRBV3-1/TRBV3-2,NA,NA,CASSPLAKNEKLFF,TGTGCCAGCAGCCCCCTTGCTAAGAATGAAAAACTGTTTTTT
TRBJ2-1,TRBV2,TRBD1,few,CASSGTGGAGGSYNEQFF,TGTGCCAGCAGCGGGACAGGGGGCGCAGGGGGCTCCTACAATGAGCAGTTCTTC
TRBJ2-3,TRBV2,TRBD2,NA,CARESQQRGGGTDTQYF,TGTGCCAGAGAGTCGCAACAACGGGGGGGCGGGACAGATACGCAGTATTTT
TRBJ2-3,TRBV5-4,NA,NA,CASSVQGQDTQYF,TGTGCCAGCAGTGTACAGGGTCAAGATACGCAGTATTTT
TRBJ1-5,TRBV6-5,TRBD1,NA,CASSTGGKQPQHF,TGTGCCAGCAGTACAGGGGGCAAGCAGCCCCAGCATTTT
TRBJ2-3,TRBV5-1,TRBD2,NA,CASSPVAGVDTQYF,TGCGCCAGCAGCCCAGTAGCGGGAGTAGATACGCAGTATTTT
TRBJ1-1,TRBV7-8,NA,NA,CASSQRVVEAFF,TGTGCCAGCAGCCAGAGGGTAGTTGAAGCTTTCTTT
TRBJ1-3,TRBV2,NA,NA,CASSLLGGAYGNTIYF,TGTGCCAGCAGCTTACTAGGAGGGGCTTACGGAAACACCATATATTTT
TRBJ2-5,TRBV12-3/TRBV12-4,NA,few,CASSLILGGAQYF,TGTGCCAGCAGTTTAATTCTAGGGGGAGCCCAGTACTTC
TRBJ1-2,TRBV2,TRBD1,NA,CASSQGQGQYGYTF,TGTGCCAGCAGTCAGGGACAGGGGCAATATGGCTACACCTTC
TRBJ2-1,TRBV25-1,TRBD2,NA,CASSRLADYNEQFF,TGTGCCAGCAGTAGACTAGCCGACTACAATGAGCAGTTCTTC
TRBJ2-3,TRBV5-8,NA,NA,CASRRRSTDTQYF,TGTGCCAGCAGGCGGCGGAGCACAGATACGCAGTATTTT
TRBJ2-7,TRBV29-1,NA,NA,CGAVVSYEQYF,TGCGGGGCAGTAGTATCCTACGAGCAGTACTTC
TRBJ2-7,TRBV2,TRBD2,few,CASSAIPWTSGSVGEQYF,TGTGCCAGCAGTGCAATTCCTTGGACTAGCGGGAGTGTGGGCGAGCAGTACTTC
TRBJ2-7,TRBV18,TRBD1,NA,CASSPTGVTPTYEQYF,TGTGCCAGCTCACCGACAGGGGTAACACCTACCTACGAGCAGTACTTC
TRBJ2-1,TRBV4-1,TRBD2,NA,CASSPSYGAGGSSYNEQFF,TGCGCCAGCAGCCCCTCCTATGGAGCGGGAGGAAGCTCCTACAATGAGCAGTTCTTC
TRBJ1-1,TRBV5-1,TRBD1,NA,CASSWGQGRPSAEAFF,TGCGCCAGCAGCTGGGGACAGGGGAGGCCTAGCGCTGAAGCTTTCTTT
TRBJ1-5,TRBV6-1,NA,NA,CASSEVEAVKQAHNQPQHF,TGTGCCAGCAGTGAAGTCGAGGCGGTTAAACAGGCCCACAATCAGCCCCAGCATTTT
TRBJ2-7,TRBV3-1/TRBV3-2,TRBD2,NA,CASSPTRLAGGYEQYF,TGTGCCAGCAGCCCTACACGACTAGCGGGAGGCTACGAGCAGTACTTC
TRBJ2-5,TRBV11-2,TRBD1,NA,CASRPQGQETQYF,TGTGCCAGCAGGCCACAGGGGCAAGAGACCCAGTACTTC
TRBJ2-4,TRBV4-3,TRBD2,NA,CASSQDQGLAGGPLNIQYF,TGCGCCAGCAGCCAAGACCAGGGACTAGCGGGGGGGCCCCTGAACATTCAGTACTTC
TRBJ2-5,TRBV28,TRBD2,NA,CASSPWTSGEETQYF,TGTGCCAGCAGTCCCTGGACTAGCGGCGAAGAGACCCAGTACTTC
TRBJ2-2,TRBV9,TRBD2,NA,CASSVGGGYTGELFF,TGTGCCAGCAGCGTAGGCGGGGGGTACACCGGGGAGCTGTTTTTT
TRBJ2-7,TRBV29-1,TRBD1,NA,CSVRGQGSYEQYF,TGCAGCGTGAGGGGACAGGGGTCCTACGAGCAGTACTTC
TRBJ1-2,TRBV20-1,NA,NA,CSGTGDYGYTF,TGCAGTGGGACGGGGGACTATGGCTACACCTTC
TRBJ1-2,TRBV7-9,NA,NA,CASSLTGSGSPNYGYTF,TGTGCCAGCAGCTTAACGGGGTCGGGCAGCCCAAACTATGGCTACACCTTC
TRBJ1-2,TRBV28,NA,NA,CASTPNRGMRAYGYTF,TGTGCCAGCACCCCTAATCGGGGGATGCGGGCCTATGGCTACACCTTC
TRBJ1-4,TRBV19,NA,NA,CASSIGQGPNEKLFF,TGTGCCAGTAGTATAGGTCAGGGGCCTAATGAAAAACTGTTTTTT
TRBJ1-2,TRBV28,TRBD1,NA,CASSRGTVVGYGYTF,TGTGCCAGCAGTCGAGGGACAGTAGTCGGGTATGGCTACACCTTC
TRBJ1-2,TRBV6-6,NA,NA,CASSYSVGGPYGYTF,TGTGCCAGCAGTTACTCAGTGGGGGGGCCCTACGGCTACACCTTC
TRBJ1-1,TRBV6-5,TRBD1,NA,CASSYSTGWGVTEAFF,TGTGCCAGCAGTTACTCGACAGGGTGGGGGGTCACTGAAGCTTTCTTT
TRBJ2-7,TRBV10-2,NA,NA,CASSEGGARALYEQYF,TGCGCCAGCAGTGAGGGGGGGGCCCGAGCCCTTTACGAGCAGTACTTC
TRBJ1-4,TRBV28,TRBD1,NA,CACYRGTNEKLFF,TGTGCCTGCTACAGGGGGACTAATGAAAAACTGTTTTTT
TRBJ1-1,TRBV2,NA,NA,CATQVSFPNTEAFF,TGTGCCACACAAGTCTCTTTTCCGAACACTGAAGCTTTCTTT
TRBJ2-2,TRBV28,TRBD2,NA,CASSLLAGLKNTGELFF,TGTGCCAGCAGTTTACTAGCGGGACTAAAGAACACCGGGGAGCTGTTTTTT
TRBJ2-3,TRBV6-5,NA,NA,CASSPQSRVGAQYF,TGTGCCAGCAGCCCCCAATCGAGGGTTGGGGCGCAGTATTTT
TRBJ1-1,TRBV6-4,NA,NA,CASSDSGALGHTEAFF,TGTGCCAGCAGTGACTCAGGGGCCTTAGGACACACTGAAGCTTTCTTT
TRBJ1-1,TRBV3-1/TRBV3-2,TRBD1,NA,CASSLRDRGSAFF,TGTGCCAGCAGCCTCCGGGACAGGGGGAGTGCTTTCTTT
TRBJ2-3,TRBV24-1,NA,NA,CATSVASDRTDTQYF,TGTGCCACCAGTGTCGCTAGCGACCGCACAGATACGCAGTATTTT
TRBJ2-1,TRBV7-8,TRBD1,once,CASSRGQAEQFF,TGTGCCAGCAGCCGTGGACAGGCAGAGCAGTTCTTC
TRBJ2-3,TRBV6-5,NA,NA,CATRRERGSTDTQYF,TGTGCCACCAGGAGGGAAAGAGGGAGCACAGATACGCAGTATTTT
TRBJ2-7,TRBV2,TRBD2,NA,CASIKREGNEQYF,TGTGCCAGCATCAAGCGGGAGGGAAACGAGCAGTACTTC
TRBJ2-1,TRBV12-5,TRBD1,NA,CASGQGQGTNEQFF,TGTGCTAGTGGCCAGGGACAGGGGACCAATGAGCAGTTCTTC
TRBJ2-1,TRBV10-2,TRBD2,NA,CASGVAGVGGEQFF,TGCGCCAGCGGAGTAGCGGGAGTTGGCGGTGAGCAGTTCTTC
TRBJ2-5,TRBV5-1,TRBD2,NA,CASSPTSGVKTQYF,TGCGCCAGCAGCCCGACTAGCGGGGTAAAGACCCAGTACTTC
TRBJ2-1,TRBV11-3,NA,NA,CASSGDNYNEQFF,TGTGCCAGCAGCGGGGACAACTACAATGAGCAGTTCTTC
TRBJ2-7,TRBV19,TRBD1,NA,CASSTGTGYYEQYF,TGTGCCAGTAGTACCGGGACAGGGTACTACGAGCAGTACTTC
TRBJ2-6,TRBV18,NA,NA,CASSPPTGANVLTF,TGTGCCAGCTCACCACCTACTGGGGCCAACGTCCTGACTTTC